A single sample is the source of the 19 T cell receptor beta chains below, sequenced in a study of read filtering for tumor transcriptome and immune sequencing. The library was built from approximately 400 ng RNA with molecular barcoded adaptors for alpha/delta and beta/gamma chains. TCRdb analysed the reads with MiXCR anew, one entry per CDR3 protein. Of 75,000 to 95,000 distinct CDR3 sequences in the sample, about 22% were seen once. The sample was a population of CD138-negative cells sorted from bone marrow. These receptors were taken from a donor over 35 with multiple myeloma.

Points on this clonotype: A far larger clone is only one base removed, so a read error is likely. V usage is TRBV6-5 and J usage is TRBJ2-7; 12 nucleotides line up with TRBD1. There are 17 residues in the CDR3. Germline trimming cut 2 bases from V and 3 bases from J; bases unmatched to any gene: 8. Germline values: CDR1 MNHEY, CDR2 SVGAGI. The CDR3 loop is CASSYPPGTGGFYEQYF. The CDR3 DNA reads as TGTGCCAGCAGTTACCCCCCCGGGACAGGGGGCTTCTACGAGCAGTACTTC.

The chain employs TRBV5-1 and TRBJ2-1, with TRBD2 matching 11 bases. The CDR3 sequence is 16 residues long. Looked up from germline, CDR1 is SGHRS and CDR2 is YFSETQ. V gave up 1 base and J gave up 10 bases; unmatched junction bases: 10. The CDR3 loop reads CASSLSGLAGGGEQFF. For the CDR3, the DNA is TGCGCCAGCAGCTTGTCAGGCCTAGCGGGGGGCGGGGAGCAGTTCTTC.

This clonotype came up many times. This chain uses TRBV20-1 with TRBJ2-7; 9 bases align to TRBD1. CDR1 is DFQATT, CDR2 SNEGSKA, per germline (reference sequence). CDR3 length: 15 residues. Trimming removed 1 base from V and 4 bases from J; junction bases left unmatched: 8. The CDR3 nucleotides read TGCAGTGCTAGAGCGACAGGGGGATTCGGGTACGAGCAGTACTTC. Its translation: CSARATGGFGYEQYF.

Concerning this clonotype: A much larger clone lies one base from this, so it may be a read error. The final CDR3 position lacks the conserved phenylalanine or tryptophan, pointing to a likely read error. The chain carries TRBV2 and TRBJ2-3, with D hard to call. The CDR3 is 13 amino acids. Germline V CDR1 and CDR2: SNHLY, FYNNEI. Trimming cost V 4 bases and J 1 base, with 6 bases left between them. The CDR3 DNA reads TGTGCCAGCAGTGGGGTCGGCACAGATACGCAGTATTTA. This codes for CASSGVGTDTQYL.

The chain joins TRBV11-2 to TRBJ1-1; no clear D. The germline gives CDR1 SGHAT, CDR2 FQNNGV. Trimming removed 1 base at V and 6 bases at J, with 15 bases between. The CDR3 totals 15 residues. CDR3 in DNA: TGTGCCAGCAGCTTAGTAGTAGGAGAAATTTCTGAAGCTTTCTTT. Protein sequence: CASSLVVGEISEAFF.

This clonotype was seen a handful of times. The rearrangement joins TRBV28 to TRBJ2-1, with D perhaps matching TRBD2 (5 bases). V lost 3 bases and J lost 2, with 8 bases in between. The CDR3 contains 14 residues. Germline CDR1 is MDHEN and CDR2 is SYDVKM. CDR3 sequence (DNA): TGTGCCAGCAGTTTCCGGAGGACCTACAATGAGCAGTTCTTC. This sequence encodes CASSFRRTYNEQFF.

This clonotype was detected many times. The chain links TRBV9 to TRBJ2-7, with 8 bases that match TRBD1. Germline V gives CDR1 SGDLS, CDR2 YYNGEE. V gave up 4 bases and J gave up 2 bases; unmatched junction bases: 5. The CDR3 contains 14 residues. The CDR3 loop reads CASSNRDRPYEQYF. The CDR3 DNA sequence: TGTGCCAGCAGCAACCGGGACAGGCCCTACGAGCAGTACTTC.

This clonotype was counted at least ten times. The gene calls are TRBV7-3 and TRBJ2-1; D perhaps matches TRBD1 (6 bases). V was trimmed by 4 bases and J by 10 bases, leaving 14 bases between them. CDR1 is SGHTA, CDR2 FQGTGA, per germline. The CDR3 is 13 residues long. The CDR3 protein is CASSSYTGTEQFF. CDR3 DNA: TGTGCCAGCAGCTCCTACACAGGGACGGAGCAGTTCTTC.

This clonotype has at least ten counts. This CDR3 is CASSVSSGTQYF. The CDR3 bases are TGTGCCAGCAGTGTCAGTTCAGGAACGCAGTATTTT. V and J are TRBV2 and TRBJ2-3; no reliable D call. Trimming removed 4 bases at V and 9 bases at J, with 11 bases between. Germline V gene sequence: CDR1 SNHLY, CDR2 FYNNEI. The CDR3 is made up of 12 amino acids.

Notes on this clonotype: Germline is not matched at one junction end, which may reflect a read error. The rearrangement joins TRBV14 to TRBJ2-5; perhaps TRBD2 as D (7 bases). The CDR3 sequence is 14 residues long. Germline V gives CDR1 SGHDN, CDR2 FVKESK. The DNA of the CDR3 is TGTGTCAGCAGCCGAGGGGGGGCCTGGGAGAGCCAGTACTTC. Amino acids: CVSSRGGAWESQYF.

This clonotype occurred many times. This chain links TRBV20-1 with TRBJ2-6, with a possible D match to TRBD1 (6 bases). V was trimmed by 1 base and J by 0 bases, leaving 19 bases between them. Per germline, CDR1 DFQATT and CDR2 SNEGSKA (reference sequence). There are 19 residues in the CDR3. The chain's CDR3 is CSARARQVPESSGANVLTF. CDR3 nucleotide sequence: TGCAGTGCTAGAGCGAGACAGGTTCCCGAGAGCTCTGGGGCCAACGTCCTGACTTTC.

The chain carries TRBV5-4 and TRBJ2-1; unclear D gene. V was pared by 1 base and J by 6 bases, with 8 bases between. Germline V gene sequence: CDR1 SGHNT, CDR2 YYREEE (reference sequence). The CDR3 extends over 13 amino acids. The CDR3 nucleotides are TGTGCCAGCAGCTTGTTGGCGCGCAATGAGCAGTTCTTC. This codes for CASSLLARNEQFF.

The sample holds many counts of this clonotype. This chain connects TRBV15 to TRBJ2-1; D may correspond to TRBD1 or TRBD2 (5 bases each). Trimming removed 8 bases at V and 4 bases at J, with 12 bases between. The CDR3 has 13 amino acids. The germline CDR1 and CDR2 sequences are LNHNV and YYDKDF (reference sequence). The CDR3 region is CATSGTQYNEQFF. For the CDR3, the DNA is TGTGCCACCTCCGGGACCCAGTACAATGAGCAGTTCTTC.

The CDR3 protein is CASSLGGPGNTIYF. In nucleotides, the CDR3 is TGTGCCAGCAGCTTAGGGGGCCCTGGAAACACCATATATTTT. The rearrangement joins TRBV7-9 to TRBJ1-3, with D perhaps matching TRBD1 (5 bases). From germline, CDR1 is SEHNR and CDR2 FQNEAQ (reference sequence). This CDR3 has 14 amino acids. V lost 1 base and J 2 bases, leaving 6 bases between the germline ends.

Comment on this clonotype: This may be a read error: a much more frequent sequence differs by one nucleotide. The chain employs TRBV29-1 and TRBJ1-1; D is uncertain. V lost 5 bases, J lost 1 base, and 11 bases lay in between. Germline CDR1 is SQVTM and CDR2 is ANQGSEA. This CDR3 region has 13 residues. The CDR3 DNA reads TGCAGCGTTCTATCGGTGAAGAACACTGAAGCTTTCTTT. This encodes CSVLSVKNTEAFF. Filled out from reference TRBV29-1 and TRBJ1-1, the complete variable domain reads SAVISQKPSRDICQRGTSLTIQCQVDSQVTMMFWYRQQPGQSLTLIATANQGSEATYESGFVIDKFPISRPNLTFSTLTVSNMSPEDSSIYLCSVLSVKNTEAFFGQGTRLTVV.

The rearrangement joins TRBV19 to TRBJ2-5; 10 bases map to TRBD1. J lost 2 bases, V lost 3 bases, and 6 bases had no gene match. Germline values: CDR1 LNHDA, CDR2 SQIVND (reference sequence). The length of the CDR3 is 16 residues. CDR3 in DNA: TGTGCCAGTAGTATGATCGGGACAGGGGAACAAGAGACCCAGTACTTC. Its translation is CASSMIGTGEQETQYF.

A remark on this clonotype: Mismatch with germline at one junction end may stem from a read error. The chain uses TRBV19 and TRBJ2-1; 11 bases match TRBD2. Germline V gene lookup returns CDR1 LNHDA and CDR2 SQIVND (reference sequence). The CDR3 runs 15 residues. The CDR3 loop is CACSTQGLADNEQFF. The CDR3, as DNA: TGTGCCTGTAGTACCCAGGGACTAGCGGACAATGAGCAGTTCTTC.

In its sample, this clonotype ranks as large. The rearrangement uses TRBV2 and TRBJ2-1; 8 bases match TRBD2. The CDR3 sequence is 15 residues long. V gave up 3 bases and J gave up 6 bases; unmatched junction bases: 7. CDR1 is SNHLY and CDR2 is FYNNEI in the germline V gene. CDR3 sequence reads: CASSDAGGLRNEQFF. For the CDR3, the DNA is TGTGCCAGCAGTGATGCGGGAGGACTCCGCAATGAGCAGTTCTTC.

As concerns this clonotype: It may be a read error: a sequence one base away is much more abundant. The chain joins TRBV3-1 to TRBJ2-2; D gene unclear. Germline lookup yields CDR1 LGHDT and CDR2 YNNKEL (reference sequence). The V end lost 3 bases, the J end lost 9 bases, and 11 bases lay between the germline ends. This CDR3 spans 13 amino acids. The CDR3: CASSHLATRELFF. Here the CDR3 DNA reads TGTGCCAGCAGCCATCTTGCTACCAGGGAGCTGTTTTTT.